The clone carrying this T cell receptor (beta chain) was observed many times. Its antigen is unknown. This record belongs to a study of T cells in Graves' hyperthyroidism and ophthalmopathy. Whole-study context: The initial diagnosis was the point when peripheral blood was collected, ahead of any treatment. Overall study results and limits: Among clonotypes expanded in thyroid above 0.001, most were also found in blood.

Hyperthyroidism had been newly diagnosed in patients aged 18 to 65, and its duration was under 2 months. A sample of blood taken at first hyperthyroidism diagnosis preceded any ophthalmopathy symptoms. The CDR3 totals 14 residues. V was shortened by 11 bases and J by 6 bases, with 19 bases between the two germline ends. Looked up from germline, CDR1 is MDHEN and CDR2 is SYDVKM. TCR beta CDR3 sequences were amplified from RNA transcripts. The HTBI primer set drove a first-round RT-PCR of the TCR CDR3. One entry per CDR3 protein, called by TCRdb with MiXCR from the multiplex PCR reads. The sample includes roughly 180,000 distinct CDR3 sequences, just under 9.5% of them seen just once.

The chain recombines TRBV28 with TRBJ1-4; maybe TRBD1 (5 bases). Sequencing input: blood. The source of this sequence is a woman between 18 and 30 years old with Graves' hyperthyroidism that later progressed to Graves' ophthalmopathy. The CDR3 is CASWGYLGDEKLFF. DNA for the CDR3: TGTGCCTCCTGGGGGTACTTGGGGGATGAAAAACTGTTTTTT.